Below are 22 T cell receptor beta chains sequenced from a single sample in a study of cytomegalovirus exposure and HLA in healthy donors. 60 Vbeta and 13 Jbeta primers were used in PCR. Only in-frame clones appear in the TCRdb table, and some are missing; sequencing was by immunoSEQ multiplex PCR. The sample records 200,000 to 250,000 clones, 85% being singletons. Material for sequencing was PBMCs. These receptors were collected from a human donor in good health.

The V gene is TRBV12-5, the J gene TRBJ2-2, with TRBD2 matching over 9 bases. CDR1 is LGHNT and CDR2 is FRNRAP in the germline V gene. The CDR3 consists of 16 residues. V lost 6 bases to trimming and J lost 2 bases; unmatched junction nucleotides: 7. The CDR3 region has the DNA TGTGCTAGTGGCCTAGGACTAGCGCTAAACACCGGGGAGCTGTTTTTT. Residues: CASGLGLALNTGELFF.

The chain carries TRBV4-3 and TRBJ2-5, with a tentative D call TRBD2 (5 bases). The germline gives CDR1 LGHNA, CDR2 YSLEER. This CDR3 is built from 17 residues. V was clipped by 2 bases and J by 1 base, with 17 bases between them. CDR3 nucleotides: TGCGCCAGCAGCCAACGTCTGCCCGGGGTTATCCAAGAGACCCAGTACTTC. Its translation is CASSQRLPGVIQETQYF.

This clone turned up a few times. This chain connects TRBV5-5 to TRBJ2-1; 8 bases are a match to TRBD2. The germline V gene encodes CDR1 SGHKS and CDR2 YYEKEE (reference sequence). This CDR3 comprises 15 residues. The V gene end was trimmed by 1 base and the J gene end by 9 bases; junction bases not matched to a gene: 9. The CDR3 reads CASSLLSREGFEQFF. In DNA form, the CDR3 reads TGTGCCAGCAGCTTGTTATCTCGGGAGGGTTTTGAGCAGTTCTTC.

This clone has just a few counts. The chain has TRBV7-3 and TRBJ2-1, with 12 bases matching TRBD2. The CDR3 has 16 residues. Germline assignment: CDR1 SGHTA and CDR2 FQGTGA. V lost 4 bases, J lost 5 bases, and 6 bases stayed unmatched. This chain's CDR3 is CASSSLGLAGNNEQFF. The CDR3 DNA follows: TGTGCCAGCAGCTCCCTTGGACTAGCGGGAAACAATGAGCAGTTCTTC.

This rearrangement joins TRBV6-6 to TRBJ1-5; TRBD1 agrees at 7 bases. The V gene's germline CDR1 is MNHNY and CDR2 SVGAGI (reference sequence). The V and J ends lost 0 bases and 5 bases, in that order; junction bases with no gene match: 7. The CDR3 is 16 amino acids. The CDR3 region is CASSYSNRGFYQPQHF. DNA for the CDR3: TGTGCCAGCAGTTACTCAAACAGGGGCTTTTATCAGCCCCAGCATTTT.

This chain uses TRBV29-1 with TRBJ1-2, with 11 bases aligning to TRBD1. CDR3 size: 14 residues. Trimming took 2 bases from V and 8 from J; bases not matched to a gene: 7. From germline, CDR1 is SQVTM and CDR2 ANQGSEA. CDR3 sequence reads: CSVEKGQGVGGYTF. DNA for the CDR3: TGCAGCGTTGAAAAGGGACAGGGGGTAGGCGGCTACACCTTC.

The chain employs TRBV19 and TRBJ2-7; D is ambiguous. The germline V gene has CDR1 LNHDA and CDR2 SQIVND (reference sequence). V gave up 4 bases and J gave up 3 bases, with 10 bases separating them. This CDR3 comprises 13 residues. Here the CDR3 reads CASSTMAGYEQYF. The CDR3 DNA follows: TGTGCCAGTAGTACCATGGCAGGCTACGAGCAGTACTTC.

This chain uses TRBV2 with TRBJ2-1, with 14 positions matching TRBD2. V lost 6 bases and J lost 3; bases outside the gene matches: 4. CDR1 is SNHLY, CDR2 FYNNEI, per germline. This CDR3 comprises 16 residues. CDR3: CASRGLAGVVYNEQFF. The CDR3 nucleotides are TGTGCCAGCAGGGGACTAGCGGGAGTAGTCTACAATGAGCAGTTCTTC. Full variable domain (remainder filled in from reference TRBV2 and TRBJ2-1): EPEVTQTPSHQVTQMGQEVILRCVPISNHLYFYWYRQILGQKVEFLVSFYNNEISEKSEIFDDQFSVERPDGSNFTLKIRSTKLEDSAMYFCASRGLAGVVYNEQFFGPGTRLTVL.

The V call is TRBV19, the J call TRBJ2-6, with unresolved D. V dropped 7 bases and J dropped 0 bases, with 10 bases sitting between them. Germline V CDR1 and CDR2: LNHDA, SQIVND (reference sequence). This CDR3 has 15 residues. DNA for the CDR3: TGTGCCAGTAAACAGATGAGCTCTGGGGCCAACGTCCTGACTTTC. Translating gives CASKQMSSGANVLTF.

This chain connects TRBV7-9 to TRBJ1-1, with TRBD1 identical over 7 bases. The V segment lost 7 bases and the J segment 0 bases; nucleotides outside the gene matches: 2. Germline V gene data show CDR1 as SEHNR and CDR2 as FQNEAQ (reference sequence). This CDR3 contains 13 residues. The CDR3 DNA reads TGTGCCAGCACGGGACAGCTGAACACTGAAGCTTTCTTT. As protein: CASTGQLNTEAFF.

V and J are TRBV6-5 and TRBJ1-1; D is undetermined. V was shortened by 6 bases and J by 10 bases, with 12 bases between the two germline ends. The germline V gene encodes CDR1 MNHEY and CDR2 SVGAGI. The CDR3 contains 11 residues. The CDR3 DNA follows: TGTGCCAGCAGGTATAGATTTGCAGCTTTCTTT. It codes for CASRYRFAAFF.

This sequence joins TRBV29-1 and TRBJ2-5; D call uncertain. The better agreement between TRBJ2-7 and the DNA end casts doubt on the J call. CDR1 and CDR2 from the germline V gene are SQVTM and ANQGSEA. The CDR3 extends over 11 amino acids. The CDR3, as DNA: TGCAGCGTTGAAGACGACTACGAGCAGTACTTC. Translating it yields CSVEDDYEQYF.

The V gene is TRBV6-6, the J gene TRBJ2-2; no clear D. The CDR3 length is 15 residues. Germline CDR1 is MNHNY and CDR2 is SVGAGI (reference sequence). Trimming shortened V by 0 bases and J by 4 bases, and 9 bases separated the two germline ends. The CDR3, as DNA: TGTGCCAGCAGTTACTCGTTTAGTGTCACCGGGGAGCTGTTTTTT. It encodes CASSYSFSVTGELFF.

The chain uses TRBV9 and TRBJ2-3; 12 nucleotides match TRBD2. This CDR3 is built from 16 residues. J lost 2 bases, V lost 4 bases, and 5 bases had no gene match. Germline CDR1 and CDR2: SGDLS and YYNGEE. CDR3 loop: CASSLGLAGPTDTQYF. CDR3 nucleotides: TGTGCCAGCAGCCTGGGACTAGCGGGCCCCACAGATACGCAGTATTTT.

The genes are TRBV29-1 and TRBJ2-5; 7 bases are a match to TRBD2. The J call may be in error: the DNA end matches TRBJ2-7 better. From germline, CDR1 is SQVTM and CDR2 ANQGSEA. This CDR3 is built from 13 residues. The CDR3 nucleotides read TGCAGCGTTGAGGGGGGGAGGATATACGAGCAGTACTTC. This translates into CSVEGGRIYEQYF.

J is TRBJ2-7 and V is TRBV7-9; no reliable D call. CDR1 and CDR2 from the germline V gene are SEHNR and FQNEAQ (reference sequence). Between the trimmed V and J ends, which lost 1 base and 2 bases, there was a span of 9 bases. CDR3 length: 14 amino acids. The CDR3 here is CASSLERETYEQYF. The CDR3 nucleotides are TGTGCCAGCAGCTTAGAACGCGAAACCTACGAGCAGTACTTC. Together with reference TRBV7-9 and TRBJ2-7, the CDR3 gives the full variable domain: DTGVSQNPRHKITKRGQNVTFRCDPISEHNRLYWYRQTLGQGPEFLTYFQNEAQLEKSRLLSDRFSAERPKGSFSTLEIQRTEQGDSAMYLCASSLERETYEQYFGPGTRLTVT.

In its sample, this clone was seen once. The chain is built from TRBV25-1 and TRBJ2-7, with 7 bases fitting TRBD1. Losses at the gene ends were 6 bases for V and 1 base for J; bases not matched to a gene: 9. Looked up from germline, CDR1 is MGHDK and CDR2 is SYGVNS. The CDR3 covers 15 residues. The CDR3 DNA reads as TGTGCCAGCAGCTCGGGACAGACCATATCCTACGAGCAGTACTTC. It yields the protein CASSSGQTISYEQYF.

The genes are TRBV28 and TRBJ1-1; TRBD1 aligns across 9 bases. The CDR3 is 14 amino acids. Losses at the gene ends were 2 bases for V and 5 bases for J; bases not matched to a gene: 3. Germline CDR1 MDHEN, CDR2 SYDVKM. The CDR3 DNA follows: TGTGCCAGCAGTTTACCGGACAGGGGTACTGAAGCTTTCTTT. It yields the protein CASSLPDRGTEAFF. The variable domain in full, completed from reference TRBV28 and TRBJ1-1, reads DVKVTQSSRYLVKRTGEKVFLECVQDMDHENMFWYRQDPGLGLRLIYFSYDVKMKEKGDIPEGYSVSREKKERFSLILESASTNQTSMYLCASSLPDRGTEAFFGQGTRLTVV.

V and J are TRBV10-2 and TRBJ1-3; 7 bases are shared with TRBD1. Trimming took 8 bases from V and 3 from J; bases not matched to a gene: 4. There are 13 residues in the CDR3. The germline V gene has CDR1 WSHSY and CDR2 SAAADI. The CDR3 bases are TGCGCCAGCGGCTGGGACAGTGGAAACACCATATATTTT. Protein: CASGWDSGNTIYF.

This chain links TRBV11-3 with TRBJ2-7; TRBD2 matches at 7 bases. With 1 base clipped from V and 3 bases from J, the junction kept 6 bases outside the gene matches. The CDR3 spans 15 residues. In germline, CDR1 is SGHNT, CDR2 YENEEA. The CDR3 protein is CASSLGRGSNYEQYF. CDR3 coding DNA: TGTGCCAGCAGCTTAGGTCGCGGGAGTAACTACGAGCAGTACTTC.

This chain uses TRBV5-4 with TRBJ2-3; 14 bases are shared with TRBD2. The CDR3 extends over 17 amino acids. Germline lookup yields CDR1 SGHNT and CDR2 YYREEE (reference sequence). V was pared by 4 bases and J by 2 bases, with 6 bases of the junction left unmatched. The CDR3 sequence: CASSPGLAGALTDTQYF. The CDR3 DNA reads TGTGCCAGCAGCCCGGGACTAGCGGGGGCCCTCACAGATACGCAGTATTTT.

The chain links TRBV28 to TRBJ2-3; TRBD2 might be the D (6 bases). With 8 bases removed from V and 0 bases from J, the gap between germline ends came to 9 bases. Germline-derived CDR1 and CDR2 are MDHEN and SYDVKM. The CDR3 spans 13 residues. The CDR3 loop is CASAGPSTDTQYF. CDR3 DNA: TGTGCCAGCGCGGGACCAAGCACAGATACGCAGTATTTT.